This T cell receptor beta chain appears in the sequencing data of a study of OX40 agonist ivuxolimab in advanced cancers. Clones were sequenced by immunoSEQ multiplex PCR, and TCRdb holds only the in-frame ones, with some missing. The table lists around 23,000 clones, roughly 77% of them singletons, with more than 15% in the top ten. The germline V gene encodes CDR1 MDHEN and CDR2 SYDVKM. The J segment lost 7 bases and the V segment lost 7 bases, leaving 10 bases of the junction unmatched. The CDR3 totals 15 residues. Notes on the study in general: Some nonresponders additionally presented with little normalized T-cell clonal expansion.

Collection of blood occurred at baseline, at cycle 4 day 1, and at cycle 7 day 1. About this clone itself: Antigen specificity is unknown.

The rearrangement joins TRBV28 to TRBJ1-6; 7 bases match TRBD1. The TCR originated in an adult with an advanced solid tumor such as melanoma, head and neck, liver or kidney cancer. The sample in question was CD4+ or CD8+ T cells sorted from blood, obtained in a trial of the OX40 agonist ivuxolimab. The CDR3 spells CASIPTGLGNSPLHF. The CDR3, as DNA: TGTGCCAGCATACCGACAGGGCTTGGAAATTCACCCCTCCACTTT.